The rows below give T cell receptor beta chains drawn from one sample of a study of blood T cells in healthy people across ages. Using its own MiXCR run on the 5' RACE reads, TCRdb lists one record per CDR3 protein. The sample carries approximately 800,000 distinct CDR3 sequences, around three fifths recorded once. What was sequenced was blood. The receptors stem from a middle-aged man in good health. Each CDR3 is given with its conserved first and last residue. Fields, in order: D gene, J gene, V gene, clone size, CDR3 DNA, CDR3 protein. A D gene is named only where the DNA matches it firmly. Some rows have no size entry. The others give once, few or many, or a class for an expanded clone.

TRBD1 TRBJ2-1 TRBV15 NA TGTGCCACCAGGGACAGGGGGGATAATGAGCAGTTCTTC CATRDRGDNEQFF
NA TRBJ2-7 TRBV20-1 NA TGCAGTGCTAGCCGGGCCGAGAGGAACCAGCAGTACTTC CSASRAERNQQYF
TRBD2 TRBJ2-1 TRBV29-1 few TGCAGCGTTCCATCCCAATTTTCTACGGGAGGGACCTACAATGAGCAGTTCTTC CSVPSQFSTGGTYNEQFF
NA TRBJ1-6 TRBV5-1 NA TGCGCCAGCAGCTTGGGACAGTTTGATTCACCCCTCCACTTT CASSLGQFDSPLHF
TRBD1 TRBJ2-3 TRBV6-4 NA TGTGCCATCTACAGGGGCCGGACAGATACGCAGTATTTT CAIYRGRTDTQYF
NA TRBJ2-5 TRBV5-6 few TGTGCCAGCAGTAAAATCGGGACAAATAGGGAAGAGACCCAGTACTTC CASSKIGTNREETQYF
NA TRBJ2-7 TRBV27 NA TGTGCCAACAGTTTATCAACTCGGCCCTACATAGAGCAGTACTTC CANSLSTRPYIEQYF
NA TRBJ1-5 TRBV7-9 once TGTGCCAGCAGCTCAATACCACCCGGGAGGGGGATTGGTCAGCCCCGGCATTTT CASSSIPPGRGIGQPRHF
NA TRBJ2-2 TRBV28 once TGTGCCAGCAGTAAAAGGCGGGGTCCCACCGGGGAGCTGTTTTTT CASSKRRGPTGELFF
TRBD2 TRBJ2-3 TRBV5-1 few TGCGCCAGCAGCTTGGATCTAGCGGGAAGCACAGATACGCAGTATTTT CASSLDLAGSTDTQYF
TRBD2 TRBJ2-7 TRBV24-1 NA TGTGCCACCAGTGATCCCCTAGCGGGGACACTTAATGAGCAGTACTTC CATSDPLAGTLNEQYF
NA TRBJ2-4 TRBV20-1 NA TGCAGTGCTAGAGATCGTGGGGTAAATCTTGAGCGGTACTTC CSARDRGVNLERYF
NA TRBJ2-1 TRBV29-1 NA TGCAGCGTTGGAGGGCGGGCCAATGAGCAGTTCTTC CSVGGRANEQFF
NA TRBJ2-6 TRBV9 NA TGTGCCAGCAGCGTAGGGACAGCAACCTCCTCTGGGGCCAACGTCCTGACTTTC CASSVGTATSSGANVLTF
NA TRBJ2-3 TRBV27 NA TGTGCCAGCAGTACCACAGGGTCGGGTACGCAGTATTTT CASSTTGSGTQYF
NA TRBJ2-7 TRBV20-1 NA TGCAGTGCTACAAGGACGGGAGTCTACGAGCAGTACTTC CSATRTGVYEQYF
TRBD2 TRBJ2-1 TRBV28 NA TGTGCCAGCAGTTTAACTAGCGGGCGACCCGATGAGCAGTTCTTC CASSLTSGRPDEQFF
NA TRBJ2-5 TRBV20-1 once TGCAGTGCTCAACGGGGGCATTCGGGTGAGGCCCAGTACTTC CSAQRGHSGEAQYF